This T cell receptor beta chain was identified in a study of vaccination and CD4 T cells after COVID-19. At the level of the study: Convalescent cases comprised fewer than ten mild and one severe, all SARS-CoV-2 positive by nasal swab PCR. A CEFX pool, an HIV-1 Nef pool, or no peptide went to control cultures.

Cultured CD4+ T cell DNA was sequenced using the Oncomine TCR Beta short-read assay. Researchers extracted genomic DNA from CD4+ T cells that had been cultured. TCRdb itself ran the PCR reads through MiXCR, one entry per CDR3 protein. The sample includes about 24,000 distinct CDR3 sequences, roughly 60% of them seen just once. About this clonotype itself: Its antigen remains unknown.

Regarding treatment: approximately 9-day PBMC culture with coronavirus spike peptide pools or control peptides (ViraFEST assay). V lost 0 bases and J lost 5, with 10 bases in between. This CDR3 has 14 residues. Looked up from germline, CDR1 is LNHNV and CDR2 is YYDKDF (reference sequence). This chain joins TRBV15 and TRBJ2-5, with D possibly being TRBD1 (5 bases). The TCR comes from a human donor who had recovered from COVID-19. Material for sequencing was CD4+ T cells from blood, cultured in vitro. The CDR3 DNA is TGTGCCACCAGCAGAGATCAGGGAATGGAGACCCAGTACTTC. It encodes CATSRDQGMETQYF.